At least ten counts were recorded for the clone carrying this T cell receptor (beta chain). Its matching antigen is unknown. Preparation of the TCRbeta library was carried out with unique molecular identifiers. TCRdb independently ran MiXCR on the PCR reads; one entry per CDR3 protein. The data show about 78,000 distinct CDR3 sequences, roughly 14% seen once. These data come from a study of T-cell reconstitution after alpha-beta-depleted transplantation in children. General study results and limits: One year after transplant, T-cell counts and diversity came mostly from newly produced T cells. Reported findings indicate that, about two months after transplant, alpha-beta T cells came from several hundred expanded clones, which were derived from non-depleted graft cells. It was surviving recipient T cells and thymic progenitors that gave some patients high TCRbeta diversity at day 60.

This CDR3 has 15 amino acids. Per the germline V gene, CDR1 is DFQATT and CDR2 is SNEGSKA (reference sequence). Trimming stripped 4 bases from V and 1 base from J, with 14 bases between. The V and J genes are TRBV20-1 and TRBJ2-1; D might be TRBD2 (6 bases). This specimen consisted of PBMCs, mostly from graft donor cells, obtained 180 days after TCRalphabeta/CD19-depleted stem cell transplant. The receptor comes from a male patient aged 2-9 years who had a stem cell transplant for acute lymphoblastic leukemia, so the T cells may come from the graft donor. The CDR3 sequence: CSAIGAGGSYNEQFF. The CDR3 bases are TGCAGTGCTATAGGAGCGGGCGGATCCTACAATGAGCAGTTCTTC.